The TCR beta chain under discussion was sequenced for a study of T cell responses to AZD1222 COVID-19 vaccine (dated by TCRdb to about 2021). The study in broad terms: AZD1222 recipients with second doses at about 4 weeks or about 12 weeks were pooled, because spike-specific TCR depth and breadth did not differ between schedules. TCR sequencing was performed for fewer than 250 trial participants, of whom about 200 were given two doses of AZD1222 and some 25 were given two doses of MenACWY control vaccine. Trial participants were enrolled by age into 18-55, 56-69 and 70-plus year subgroups, with roughly 160, 29 and 62 TCR-sequenced participants respectively. Broader findings and caveats from the paper: Because no day 14 peak-response samples were available, repertoires were characterized only after the peak T cell response. After two AZD1222 doses, spike-specific TCR breadth and depth were significantly higher than at day 0 and than in MenACWY recipients. Epitopes outside the regions mutated in the B.1.351 and B.1.1.7 variants were reportedly recognized by nearly half of the unique spike-specific TCRs. Participants were mostly white British and included more females than males, and it was suggested by the authors that clonal diversity may have been underestimated. The whole spike protein was spanned by vaccine-associated CD4 TCRs, and dominant responses were seen in regions 160-218 and 743-854. In the small 56-69-year group, the increase in depth fell short of significance, most likely because of low power. Only five or six AZD1222 recipients were SARS-CoV-2 seropositive at baseline, limiting conclusions about previously exposed vaccinees.

The sample's time point label is to be understood as: baseline before first vaccination. The vaccinee samples were drawn from two UK trials, COV001 and COV002, one of which was a single-blind randomized controlled phase 2/3 trial testing AZD1222 (ChAdOx1 nCoV-19) in healthy adults. For TCRbeta chain sequencing, PBMC samples from trial participants were taken at day 0 and at day 28 after the second dose. The CDR3 regions of human TCRbeta chains were analyzed by immunosequencing. The authors processed their data as follows. Repertoire TCRs were matched against a reference library of SARS-CoV-2-specific TCRs generated with the MIRA antigen-specificity platform. Breadth was defined as the fraction of unique TCRs that were SARS-CoV-2-associated. Depth was defined as the fraction of total T cells that were SARS-CoV-2-associated. Using the MIRA data, each spike-specific TCR was mapped to the spike region that the TCR reacts to and placed in a CD4 or CD8 class. Log10-transformed breadth and depth values were compared by one-way ANOVA with Sidak's multiple comparisons tests. In TCRdb, the immuneACCESS table is reduced to in-frame sequences with V and J assigned. These tables do not hold every clone; where another copy was compared, an unresolved V gene accounts for under half, and the others remain unexplained. For V, J and clone size, that table is used; D and trimming come from the DNA. This sample gives 85,000 to 130,000 clones in total; roughly 91% of them show up just once. The ten largest clones capture roughly 17% of the sample.

In this sample, this clone turned up once. Its antigen has not been determined. No clone much larger than this one lies a single base away; base qualities are absent. Sequences SGDLS (CDR1) and YYNGEE (CDR2) are obtained from the germline V gene. Measured from the cysteine to the phenylalanine, the CDR3 is 14 residues long. Only the CDR3 region is kept as DNA, spanning 42 bases read in frame from base 1. Cut back by 7 bases and 6 bases, the V and J ends lie 19 bases apart. The material was peripheral blood, obtained on day 0 of AZD1222 vaccination. The chain couples TRBV9 to TRBJ1-2; perhaps TRBD1 is the D gene, with 6 bases matching. The sequence was collected from an adult in good health. The DNA reads TGTGCCAGCTCCGGGACAAATCGTCTCGATGGCTACACCTTC. Translated, it gives CASSGTNRLDGYTF.